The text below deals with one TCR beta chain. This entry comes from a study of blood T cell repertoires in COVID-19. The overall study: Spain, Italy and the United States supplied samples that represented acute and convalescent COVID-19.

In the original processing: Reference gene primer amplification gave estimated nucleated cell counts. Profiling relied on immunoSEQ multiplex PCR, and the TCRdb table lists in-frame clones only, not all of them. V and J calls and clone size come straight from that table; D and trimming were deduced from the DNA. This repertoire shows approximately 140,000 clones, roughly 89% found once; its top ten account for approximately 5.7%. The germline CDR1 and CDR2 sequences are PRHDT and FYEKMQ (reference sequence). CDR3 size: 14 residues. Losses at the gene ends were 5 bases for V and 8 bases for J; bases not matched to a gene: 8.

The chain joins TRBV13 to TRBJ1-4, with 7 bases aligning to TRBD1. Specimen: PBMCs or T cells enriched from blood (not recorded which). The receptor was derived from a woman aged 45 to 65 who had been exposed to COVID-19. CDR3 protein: CASSPGGTREKLFF. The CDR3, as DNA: TGTGCCAGCAGCCCAGGGGGGACACGCGAAAAACTGTTTTTT.